A selection of T cell receptor beta chains follows, all from one sample in a study of blood T cells in healthy people across ages. Each CDR3 protein gets one entry after TCRdb re-called the 5' RACE reads with MiXCR. The sample includes around 1.5 million distinct CDR3 sequences, approximately 42% of them seen just once. The sequencing sample was made of blood. The receptors come from a woman aged 18-30 years in good health. The CDR3 runs from the conserved cysteine through the conserved F or W. D genes are given only for firm matches. Not every row has a clone size; where given, it reads once, few, many or a size class.

J: TRBJ2-5; V: TRBV20-1; D: .; size: .; DNA: TGCAGTGCTAGAGATTCTTCCCACAGGGAGACCCAGTACTTC; CDR3: CSARDSSHRETQYF
J: TRBJ1-4; V: TRBV7-9; D: .; size: .; DNA: TGTGCCAGCAGCTTAGCGATGGGGGCAACTAATGAAAAACTGTTTTTT; CDR3: CASSLAMGATNEKLFF
J: TRBJ1-3; V: TRBV7-2; D: .; size: .; DNA: TGTGCCAGCAGCTTACTGACCGCCACCTCTGGAAACACCATATATTTT; CDR3: CASSLLTATSGNTIYF
J: TRBJ2-1; V: TRBV6-2/TRBV6-3; D: TRBD2; size: .; DNA: TGTGCCAGCAGTTACTCTGCGGGGGGCTCCTACAATGAGCAGTTCTTC; CDR3: CASSYSAGGSYNEQFF
J: TRBJ2-2; V: TRBV25-1; D: TRBD2; size: .; DNA: TGTGCCAGCGGGGGGGGGACCGGGGAGCTGTTTTTT; CDR3: CASGGGTGELFF
J: TRBJ2-7; V: TRBV6-1; D: .; size: .; DNA: TGTGCCAGCAGTGAATCCGGGCTTAGCTCCTACGAGCAGTACTTC; CDR3: CASSESGLSSYEQYF
J: TRBJ2-1; V: TRBV6-2/TRBV6-3; D: .; size: few; DNA: TGTGCCAGCGTCACTCGACGGCCCCCCTATGAGCAGTTCTTC; CDR3: CASVTRRPPYEQFF
J: TRBJ2-1; V: TRBV4-2; D: .; size: once; DNA: TGTGCCAGCAGCCAAGAGAGCGTTGTAAATGAGCAGTTCTTC; CDR3: CASSQESVVNEQFF
J: TRBJ2-6; V: TRBV7-6; D: .; size: .; DNA: TGTGCCAGCAGCTTAGCTATCGGGAACTCTGGGGCCAACGTCCTGACTTTC; CDR3: CASSLAIGNSGANVLTF
J: TRBJ2-3; V: TRBV9; D: .; size: .; DNA: TGTGCCAGCAGCTATAGGCAGAAAGCAGATACGCAGTATTTT; CDR3: CASSYRQKADTQYF
J: TRBJ2-7; V: TRBV7-9; D: .; size: few; DNA: TGTGCCAGCAGCACAGGACAGAGAGCCTACGAGCAGTACTTC; CDR3: CASSTGQRAYEQYF
J: TRBJ2-2; V: TRBV10-3; D: TRBD1; size: .; DNA: TGTGCCATCAGCCGTGACAGGGGGCTTACCGGGGAGCTGTTTTTT; CDR3: CAISRDRGLTGELFF
J: TRBJ1-2; V: TRBV6-5; D: TRBD1; size: .; DNA: TGTGCCAGCATACCGACAGGGGGTAACTATGGCTACACCTTC; CDR3: CASIPTGGNYGYTF
J: TRBJ2-7; V: TRBV20-1; D: .; size: .; DNA: TGCAGTGCTAGGCAGCGGAACCTCTACGAGCAGTACTTC; CDR3: CSARQRNLYEQYF
J: TRBJ2-3; V: TRBV12-3/TRBV12-4; D: .; size: .; DNA: TGTGCCAGCACCATGGGATATAGCACAGATACGCAGTATTTT; CDR3: CASTMGYSTDTQYF
J: TRBJ1-1; V: TRBV4-1; D: .; size: few; DNA: TGCGCCAGCAGCCAAGATACGGGGGGATACACTGAAGCTTTCTTT; CDR3: CASSQDTGGYTEAFF
J: TRBJ2-3; V: TRBV7-3; D: .; size: .; DNA: TGTGCCAGCAGCTGGCGTGGGGGGCTGGCAGATACGCAGTATTTT; CDR3: CASSWRGGLADTQYF
J: TRBJ2-5; V: TRBV2; D: .; size: once; DNA: TGTGCCAGCAAGCGGGTGAGCGTAGGATCCAATGAGCCGTACTTC; CDR3: CASKRVSVGSNEPYF
J: TRBJ2-5; V: TRBV7-2; D: TRBD2; size: few; DNA: TGTGCCAGCAGCTTAGAACCGGGACTAGCGGGAGTAGGAAAGTACTTC; CDR3: CASSLEPGLAGVGKYF
J: TRBJ2-3; V: TRBV4-2; D: .; size: few; DNA: TGTGCCAGCAGCCTTGGACGAGTGGGGTACACAGATACGCAGTATTTT; CDR3: CASSLGRVGYTDTQYF
J: TRBJ1-5; V: TRBV7-8; D: .; size: .; DNA: TGTGCCAGCAGCTTAGCGTGGGGGGGCGGTCAGCCCCAGCATTTT; CDR3: CASSLAWGGGQPQHF
J: TRBJ2-7; V: TRBV9; D: TRBD1; size: .; DNA: TGTGCCAGCAGCGTAGACCCCGGGACAGGGAGCTACGAGCAGTACTTC; CDR3: CASSVDPGTGSYEQYF
J: TRBJ2-7; V: TRBV5-1; D: .; size: few; DNA: TGCGCCAGCAGCCCACGACTAGGAACCTACGAGCAGTACTTC; CDR3: CASSPRLGTYEQYF
J: TRBJ2-5; V: TRBV3-1; D: TRBD2; size: few; DNA: TGTGCCAGCAGACAGGAACTAGCGCACCAAGAGACCCAGTACTTC; CDR3: CASRQELAHQETQYF
J: TRBJ2-3; V: TRBV5-1; D: .; size: .; DNA: TGCGCCAGCAGTCACGGCCCTAGTCAGGGCACAGATACGCAGTATTTT; CDR3: CASSHGPSQGTDTQYF
J: TRBJ2-3; V: TRBV29-1; D: .; size: .; DNA: TGCAGCGTTGATAGTAAGGGGGGTACGCAGTATTTT; CDR3: CSVDSKGGTQYF
J: TRBJ1-2; V: TRBV29-1; D: .; size: few; DNA: TGCAGCACGGACCACGGGGGCGCCTATGGCTACACCTTC; CDR3: CSTDHGGAYGYTF
J: TRBJ2-7; V: TRBV6-6; D: TRBD2; size: few; DNA: TGTGCCAGCACCGAGGTGGGGAGGGGAATCTACGAGCAGTACTTC; CDR3: CASTEVGRGIYEQYF
J: TRBJ1-5; V: TRBV6-6; D: .; size: .; DNA: TGTGCCAGCAGTTCACAGCGAAACTATCAGCCCCAGCATTTT; CDR3: CASSSQRNYQPQHF
J: TRBJ2-1; V: TRBV5-1; D: TRBD2; size: .; DNA: TGCGCCAGCAGCCCTAGACTAGCGGGCAACAATGCCTTCGCGCAGTTCTTC; CDR3: CASSPRLAGNNAFAQFF
J: TRBJ2-3; V: TRBV28; D: TRBD2; size: .; DNA: TGTGCCAGCAGTTTTTGGATGGAGCGGGGCTCTTCCTCTCGCACAGATACGCAGTATTTT; CDR3: CASSFWMERGSSSRTDTQYF
J: TRBJ2-2; V: TRBV4-1; D: .; size: .; DNA: TGCGCCAGCAGACCCAGGGTCGAACCCGGGGAGCTGTTTTTT; CDR3: CASRPRVEPGELFF
J: TRBJ2-3; V: TRBV7-6; D: .; size: .; DNA: TGTGCCAGCAGCTCACAGCCCTACCTTAGCACAGATACGCAGTATTTT; CDR3: CASSSQPYLSTDTQYF
J: TRBJ2-5; V: TRBV5-1; D: TRBD2; size: once; DNA: TGCGCCAGCAGTCGGGCGGGAGCGTTTGAGACCCAGTACTTC; CDR3: CASSRAGAFETQYF
J: TRBJ2-2; V: TRBV6-2/TRBV6-3; D: .; size: .; DNA: TGTGCCATCAGTTCGACCGGGGGAAGCGGGGAGCTGTTTTTT; CDR3: CAISSTGGSGELFF
J: TRBJ1-2; V: TRBV5-1; D: TRBD1; size: .; DNA: TGCGCCAGCAGCTTGGGTGGGACAGGGTTAGGTGAAGGCTATGGCTACACCTTC; CDR3: CASSLGGTGLGEGYGYTF
J: TRBJ2-5; V: TRBV2; D: .; size: .; DNA: TGTGCCAGCAGGGAACTTACTAGCAAAGAGACCCAGTACTTC; CDR3: CASRELTSKETQYF
J: TRBJ1-1; V: TRBV6-2/TRBV6-3; D: .; size: few; DNA: TGTGCCAGCAAAGGGTATATGAACACTGAAGCTTTCTTT; CDR3: CASKGYMNTEAFF
J: TRBJ2-1; V: TRBV12-3/TRBV12-4; D: .; size: few; DNA: TGTGCCAGCAGTTGGTTCACCAGAGGGGACTCCTACAATGAGCAGTTCTTC; CDR3: CASSWFTRGDSYNEQFF
J: TRBJ2-3; V: TRBV28; D: .; size: .; DNA: TGTGCCAGCAGTTTAAACCCCGGGACTCTACGATCCACAGATACGCAGTATTTT; CDR3: CASSLNPGTLRSTDTQYF
J: TRBJ2-7; V: TRBV20-1; D: .; size: few; DNA: TGCAGTGCTAGAGATACAGGGTACTCCTACGAGCAGTACTTC; CDR3: CSARDTGYSYEQYF
J: TRBJ2-7; V: TRBV6-1; D: TRBD1; size: few; DNA: TGTGCCAGCCGTTATGTACAGGGGCGATACGAGCAGTACTTC; CDR3: CASRYVQGRYEQYF
J: TRBJ2-5; V: TRBV6-5; D: .; size: .; DNA: TGTGCCAGCAGTAGACAGACGAGACAAGAGACCCAGTACTTC; CDR3: CASSRQTRQETQYF
J: TRBJ2-7; V: TRBV12-3/TRBV12-4; D: TRBD1; size: few; DNA: TGTGCCAGCAGTTTTTACCGACAGGGCTACGAGCAGTACTTC; CDR3: CASSFYRQGYEQYF
J: TRBJ2-7; V: TRBV7-8; D: .; size: .; DNA: TGTGCCAGCAGCTCCAGGGAGCTTGGTGAGCAGTACTTC; CDR3: CASSSRELGEQYF
J: TRBJ2-7; V: TRBV5-6; D: .; size: .; DNA: TGTGCCAGCCTGGACTACCGGTCGAACCTCCCCTACGAGCAGTACTTC; CDR3: CASLDYRSNLPYEQYF
J: TRBJ2-7; V: TRBV5-1; D: .; size: .; DNA: TGCGCCAGCAGCTGGGGGTCAGCCTACGAGCAGTACTTC; CDR3: CASSWGSAYEQYF
J: TRBJ1-2; V: TRBV6-6; D: .; size: .; DNA: TGTGCCAGCAGTTACGGCTTAGGGAATATGGGTGTCTATGGCTACACCTTC; CDR3: CASSYGLGNMGVYGYTF
J: TRBJ2-7; V: TRBV12-3/TRBV12-4; D: TRBD2; size: .; DNA: TGTGCCAGCAGTCGACCGGGACTAGCGGGGTCCGAGCAGTACTTC; CDR3: CASSRPGLAGSEQYF
J: TRBJ2-3; V: TRBV20-1; D: .; size: few; DNA: TGCAGTGCTAGTTCGGGGAGTCGCCCAGATACGCAGTATTTT; CDR3: CSASSGSRPDTQYF
J: TRBJ1-5; V: TRBV6-5; D: .; size: few; DNA: TGTGCCAGCGGTTGGCCATATAGCAATCAGCCCCAGCATTTT; CDR3: CASGWPYSNQPQHF
J: TRBJ2-7; V: TRBV29-1; D: TRBD1; size: few; DNA: TGCAGCGCCTTCTGGGTCCCCGGGACAGGGGTAGCCTACGAGCAGTACTTC; CDR3: CSAFWVPGTGVAYEQYF
J: TRBJ2-7; V: TRBV9; D: .; size: .; DNA: TGTGCCAGCAGCGTAGCTCCGCTAGGACAACCCCACGAGCAGTACTTC; CDR3: CASSVAPLGQPHEQYF
J: TRBJ2-5; V: TRBV7-2; D: TRBD2; size: .; DNA: TGTGCCAGCAGCTTAGTCGGCGGGAGCGATTTCGAGACCCAGTACTTC; CDR3: CASSLVGGSDFETQYF
J: TRBJ2-6; V: TRBV27; D: .; size: .; DNA: TGTGCCAGCAGCCCTTGGGAAGGCGGGGCCAACGTCCTGACTTTC; CDR3: CASSPWEGGANVLTF
J: TRBJ2-1; V: TRBV20-1; D: TRBD2; size: few; DNA: TGCAGTGCTAGAGATAGGACTAGCGGGAGCCATGAGCAGTTCTTC; CDR3: CSARDRTSGSHEQFF
J: TRBJ2-2; V: TRBV3-1; D: .; size: .; DNA: TGTGCCAGCAGCCGTACTGAGGGGGCCGGGGAGCTGTTTTTT; CDR3: CASSRTEGAGELFF
J: TRBJ1-2; V: TRBV7-9; D: .; size: .; DNA: TGTGCCAGCAGCTTAAGCGCCCGAAATACTAACTATGGCTACACCTTC; CDR3: CASSLSARNTNYGYTF
J: TRBJ2-7; V: TRBV4-2; D: .; size: .; DNA: TGTGCCAGCAGCCAAGATAAGGGGTTTTCCTACGAGCAGTACTTC; CDR3: CASSQDKGFSYEQYF
J: TRBJ2-1; V: TRBV13; D: TRBD2; size: .; DNA: TGTGCCAGCAGCCTGGGGTCCGGGAGGGAGACCCAGTTCTTC; CDR3: CASSLGSGRETQFF